Listed below are T cell receptor beta chains from one sample, sequenced in a study of cytomegalovirus exposure and HLA in healthy donors. The assay was immunoSEQ multiplex PCR, and TCRdb's table has in-frame clones only and misses some. The data contain around 110,000 clones, 82% of them singletons. The specimen sequenced was PBMCs. The receptor source for this set is a man younger than 45 in good health and CMV-seropositive. CDR3s include the opening cysteine and the closing phenylalanine or tryptophan. A D gene is named only where the DNA matches it firmly. Clone sizes are given selectively: once, few, many, or a class where the clone is expanded.

clone_size | j_call | v_call | d_call | cdr3_nt | cdr3_aa
- | TRBJ2-2 | TRBV11-3 | - | TGTGCCAGCAGCTTACAGGACACCGGGGAGCTGTTTTTT | CASSLQDTGELFF
once | TRBJ2-6 | TRBV5-4 | - | TGTGCCCAGGGTTTTTGGTCTGGGGCCAACGGCCTGACTTTC | CAQGFWSGANGLTF
- | TRBJ1-4 | TRBV19 | - | TGTGCCAGTAGCTTACAGGCGCTAAATGAAAAACTGTTTTTT | CASSLQALNEKLFF
- | TRBJ2-1 | TRBV7-9 | - | TGTGCCAGCAGCTTAGAATCGGGATACAATGAGCAGTTCTTC | CASSLESGYNEQFF
- | TRBJ1-5 | TRBV11-2 | - | TGTGCCAGCAGCTTAGATACCGGCAGGAATCAGCCCCAGCATTTT | CASSLDTGRNQPQHF
- | TRBJ2-7 | TRBV6-5 | TRBD1 | TGTGCCAGCAGTCTCCGGGACAGGTTCCACGAGCAGTACTTC | CASSLRDRFHEQYF
- | TRBJ2-7 | TRBV10-3 | TRBD1 | TGTGCCATCAGGGGGGACAGGGGGGACTACGAGCAGTACTTC | CAIRGDRGDYEQYF
- | TRBJ2-7 | TRBV11-2 | TRBD2 | TGTGCCAGCAGCTTAGCACTAGCGGGGACCTACGAGCAGTACTTC | CASSLALAGTYEQYF
few | TRBJ1-1 | TRBV5-6 | - | TGTGCCAGCAGCTTAAATCCGTCAGGGGCTCACACTGAAGCTTTCTTT | CASSLNPSGAHTEAFF
- | TRBJ2-7 | TRBV2 | TRBD2 | TGTGCCGGGGCCCGATTAGCGGGGGGCTCCTACGAGCAGTACTTC | CAGARLAGGSYEQYF
- | TRBJ1-5 | TRBV5-5 | - | TGTGCCAGCAGCTTCGTCCCCGGGGAAGGCCAGCCCCAGCATTTT | CASSFVPGEGQPQHF
- | TRBJ2-3 | TRBV7-9 | - | TGTGCCAGCAGCCTCGGACAGACCCTAGATACGCAGTATTTT | CASSLGQTLDTQYF
- | TRBJ1-4 | TRBV19 | TRBD1 | TGTGCCAGTAGATCCGGGACAGTGAATGAAAAACTGTTTTTT | CASRSGTVNEKLFF
- | TRBJ2-3 | TRBV9 | TRBD2 | TGTGCCAGCGAGGGACTAGCGGGAGATACGCAGTATTTT | CASEGLAGDTQYF
- | TRBJ2-7 | TRBV27 | TRBD1 | TGTGCCAGCAGTTTATTAAGGACAGGGGGCTCCTACGAGCAGTACTTC | CASSLLRTGGSYEQYF
- | TRBJ1-1 | TRBV14 | - | TGTGCCAGCAGTAAAAGCGTGAACACTGAAGCTTTCTTT | CASSKSVNTEAFF
- | TRBJ1-1 | TRBV5-6 | - | TGTGCCAGCAGCTCACAGATGTTGAACACTGAAGCTTTCTTT | CASSSQMLNTEAFF
- | TRBJ2-5 | TRBV5-1 | TRBD2 | TGCGCCAGCAGCTCGAGGACTAGCACAAGTCAAGAGACCCAGTACTTC | CASSSRTSTSQETQYF
- | TRBJ2-3 | TRBV6-6 | - | TGTGCCAGCAGTTACGGGGGGGGACACACAGATACGCAGTATTTT | CASSYGGGHTDTQYF
- | TRBJ2-2 | TRBV9 | TRBD2 | TGTGCCAGCAGCGTCCTAGTGGGACTAGCGGGGAACACCGGGGAGCTGTTTTTT | CASSVLVGLAGNTGELFF
- | TRBJ1-2 | TRBV5-4 | - | TGTGCCAGCAGCTTTCCCCAAGAGGGCTACACCTTC | CASSFPQEGYTF
- | TRBJ2-5 | TRBV30 | - | TGTGCCTGGAGTCACAATACAGGGTTCAGAGAGACCCAGTACTTC | CAWSHNTGFRETQYF
- | TRBJ2-1 | TRBV6-1 | TRBD1 | TGTGCCAGCAGTGAAGTACAGGGGAATGAGCAGTTCTTC | CASSEVQGNEQFF
- | TRBJ1-2 | TRBV19 | - | TGCGCCAGTACCTCGACGGGGATTAACTATGGCTACACCTTC | CASTSTGINYGYTF
- | TRBJ1-4 | TRBV6-9 | - | TGTGCCAGCAGTTACTTTGCGACTAATGAAAAACTGTTTTTT | CASSYFATNEKLFF
- | TRBJ1-1 | TRBV19 | - | TGTGCCAGTAGGGCTCTCGACGGGAATACTGAAGCTTTCTTT | CASRALDGNTEAFF
- | TRBJ1-6 | TRBV2 | - | TGTGCCAGCAGTGGGGACTTCGTCTCACCCCTCCACTTT | CASSGDFVSPLHF
- | TRBJ1-2 | TRBV6-1 | TRBD1 | TGTGCCAGCAGTGAAGGGGACAGCAACTACCGTGGCTACACCTTC | CASSEGDSNYRGYTF
- | TRBJ2-4 | TRBV5-4 | TRBD2 | TGTGCCAGCAGCTCCCGGGGGGTGAGAAACATTCAGTACTTC | CASSSRGVRNIQYF
- | TRBJ2-5 | TRBV30 | TRBD2 | TGTGCCTGGAGTGTAGGTTCTAGCGGGGAAGCGGGGACCCAGTACTTC | CAWSVGSSGEAGTQYF
- | TRBJ1-2 | TRBV2 | - | TGTGCCAGCACCCCTTTCCCGGACTATGGCTACACCTTC | CASTPFPDYGYTF
- | TRBJ1-3 | TRBV6-5 | - | TGTGCCAGCACGGGATCCGGAAACACCATATATTTT | CASTGSGNTIYF
- | TRBJ2-5 | TRBV7-9 | TRBD2 | TGTGCCAGCAGCCCCCGACTAGCGGAACAAGAGACCCAGTACTTC | CASSPRLAEQETQYF
- | TRBJ1-4 | TRBV18 | - | TGTGCCAGCTCACCACGCCGGACAGCTGGGGATGAAAAACTGTTTTTT | CASSPRRTAGDEKLFF
- | TRBJ2-7 | TRBV21-1 | - | TGTGCCAGCAGCACCCGGGGAGGGGGGACCTACGAGCAGTACTTC | CASSTRGGGTYEQYF
- | TRBJ1-3 | TRBV6-5 | - | TGTGCCAGCAGTACTGACGGAGGAGCGGGAAACACCATATATTTT | CASSTDGGAGNTIYF
- | TRBJ1-4 | TRBV15 | - | TGTGCCACCAGCAGGGTGACAGCAACTAATGAAAAACTGTTTTTT | CATSRVTATNEKLFF
- | TRBJ1-2 | TRBV7-8 | - | TGTGCCAGCAGCTTAACGGAGGGGAGAGCTAACTATGGCTACACCTTC | CASSLTEGRANYGYTF
- | TRBJ1-6 | TRBV9 | TRBD1 | TGTGCCAGCAGCGCCGAAGGACAGGGGAATTCACCCCTCCACTTT | CASSAEGQGNSPLHF
- | TRBJ2-1 | TRBV4-1 | - | TGCGCCAGCCGGGGGGCAGGGGCGAGGGAGCAGTTCTTC | CASRGAGAREQFF
- | TRBJ2-3 | TRBV6-1 | - | TGTGCCAGCACACACAGGGTGAGCACAGATACGCAGTATTTT | CASTHRVSTDTQYF
- | TRBJ2-6 | TRBV7-9 | TRBD1 | TGTGCCAGCAGCTTACAGGGGGCTGGGGCCAACGTCCTGACTTTC | CASSLQGAGANVLTF
- | TRBJ2-3 | TRBV7-2 | - | TGTGCCAGCAGCTTTTCTGTTGTCACAGATACGCAGTATTTT | CASSFSVVTDTQYF
- | TRBJ1-1 | TRBV9 | TRBD1 | TGTGCCGGCTCACAGGGGGCCGCGATGAACACTGAAGCTTTCTTT | CAGSQGAAMNTEAFF
- | TRBJ2-7 | TRBV4-1 | - | TGCGCCAGCAGCCAGGAGACAGGTCATCCCTACGAGCAGTACTTC | CASSQETGHPYEQYF